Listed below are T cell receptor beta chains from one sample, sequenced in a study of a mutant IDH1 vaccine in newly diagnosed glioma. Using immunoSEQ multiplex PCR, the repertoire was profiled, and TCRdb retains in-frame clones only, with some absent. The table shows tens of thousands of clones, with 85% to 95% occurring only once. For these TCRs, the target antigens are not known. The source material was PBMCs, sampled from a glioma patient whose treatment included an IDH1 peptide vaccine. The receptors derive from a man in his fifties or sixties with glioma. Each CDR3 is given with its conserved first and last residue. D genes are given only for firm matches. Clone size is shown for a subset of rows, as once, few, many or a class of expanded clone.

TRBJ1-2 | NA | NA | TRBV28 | CASSKGARYGYTF | TGTGCCAGCAGCAAAGGGGCCCGTTATGGCTACACCTTC
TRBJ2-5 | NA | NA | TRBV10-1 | CASSESMGRETQYF | TGCGCCAGCAGTGAGTCGATGGGGCGGGAGACCCAGTACTTC
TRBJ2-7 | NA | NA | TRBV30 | CAWIGGRPPYEQYF | TGTGCCTGGATTGGAGGCCGTCCCCCCTACGAGCAGTACTTC
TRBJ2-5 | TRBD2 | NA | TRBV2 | CASTVAGGWGETQYF | TGTGCCAGCACTGTTGCGGGGGGGTGGGGCGAGACCCAGTACTTC
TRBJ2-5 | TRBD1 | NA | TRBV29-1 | CSVVLTGSGETQYF | TGCAGCGTTGTTCTGACAGGGTCAGGAGAGACCCAGTACTTC
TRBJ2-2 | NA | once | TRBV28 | CASTIGAGVGAGELFF | TGTGCCAGCACCATCGGGGCAGGGGTGGGGGCCGGGGAGCTGTTTTTT
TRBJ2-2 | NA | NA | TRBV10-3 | CAISESPAGGGELFF | TGTGCCATCAGTGAGTCCCCGGCAGGCGGCGGGGAGCTGTTTTTT
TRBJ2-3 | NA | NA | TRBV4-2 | CASSQRFLRGGYTDTQYF | TGTGCCAGCAGCCAACGGTTCTTGAGGGGGGGCTACACAGATACGCAGTATTTT
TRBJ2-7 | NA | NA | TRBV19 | CASSTEQGKGYEQYF | TGTGCCAGTAGTACCGAACAGGGAAAAGGGTACGAGCAGTACTTC
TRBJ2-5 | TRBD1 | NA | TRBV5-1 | CASSAWTGGQETQYF | TGCGCCAGCAGCGCCTGGACAGGGGGCCAAGAGACCCAGTACTTC
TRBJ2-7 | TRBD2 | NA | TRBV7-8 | CASSLETSRRTYEQYF | TGTGCCAGCAGCTTAGAGACTAGCCGTAGAACCTACGAGCAGTACTTC
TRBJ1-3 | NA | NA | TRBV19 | CASSLGPRNTIYF | TGTGCCAGTAGTCTGGGACCGCGAAACACCATATATTTT
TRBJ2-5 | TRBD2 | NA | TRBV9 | CASSVAPGGQETQYF | TGTGCCAGCAGCGTAGCCCCGGGGGGACAAGAGACCCAGTACTTC
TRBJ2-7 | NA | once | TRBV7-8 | CASSLVGIYEQYF | TGTGCCAGCAGCTTAGTGGGCATCTACGAGCAGTACTTC
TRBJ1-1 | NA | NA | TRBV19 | CASIPTGHTEAFF | TGTGCCAGTATCCCCACGGGGCACACTGAAGCTTTCTTT
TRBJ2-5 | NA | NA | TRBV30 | CAWSVGGTQYF | TGTGCCTGGAGTGTCGGGGGGACCCAGTACTTC
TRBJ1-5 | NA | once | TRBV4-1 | CASSNRVDSNQPQHF | TGCGCCAGCAGCAACAGGGTCGATAGCAATCAGCCCCAGCATTTT
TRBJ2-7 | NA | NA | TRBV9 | CASSATGSRMGEQYF | TGTGCCAGCAGCGCCACAGGGTCCCGGATGGGAGAGCAGTACTTC
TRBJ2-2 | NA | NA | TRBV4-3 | CASSHQGPNTGELFF | TGCGCCAGCAGCCATCAGGGACCGAACACCGGGGAGCTGTTTTTT
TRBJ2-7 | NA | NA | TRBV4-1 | CASSQTQKEQYF | TGCGCCAGCAGCCAGACCCAAAAGGAGCAGTACTTC
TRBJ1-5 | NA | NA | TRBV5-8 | CASSLDQGYQPQHF | TGTGCCAGCAGCTTGGATCAGGGGTATCAGCCCCAGCATTTT
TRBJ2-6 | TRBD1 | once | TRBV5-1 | CASRDRAGTGANVLTF | TGCGCCAGCAGGGACAGGGCGGGGACTGGGGCCAACGTCCTGACTTTC
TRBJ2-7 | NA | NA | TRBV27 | CASSSRLDGEQYF | TGTGCCAGCAGTTCCCGACTAGATGGCGAGCAGTACTTC
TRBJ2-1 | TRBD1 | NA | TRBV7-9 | CASSLITGGYNEQFF | TGTGCCAGCAGCTTAATCACAGGGGGCTACAATGAGCAGTTCTTC
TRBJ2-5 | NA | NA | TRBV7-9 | CASTPPGAETQYF | TGTGCCAGCACCCCTCCAGGGGCAGAGACCCAGTACTTC
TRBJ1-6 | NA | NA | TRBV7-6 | CASSLGTENSPLHF | TGTGCCAGCAGCTTAGGGACAGAGAATTCACCCCTCCACTTT
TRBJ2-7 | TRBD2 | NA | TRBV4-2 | CASSRFLETSGGSLSYEQYF | TGTGCCAGCAGCCGGTTCCTGGAGACTAGCGGGGGGTCCCTTTCCTACGAGCAGTACTTC